This TCR beta chain was retrieved from a study of CD8 T cells in Susac syndrome. Trimming cost V 6 bases and J 5 bases, with 13 bases left between them. CDR1 and CDR2 from the germline V gene are SEHNR and FQNEAQ (reference sequence). The CDR3 sequence is 13 residues long. Whole-study findings and limits: By the study's own acknowledgment, its TCR sequencing and HLA analysis included relatively few individuals.

This clonotype was found once. What it binds is unknown. The authors reverse transcribed roughly 0.5 to 1 ug RNA with random hexamers. TCRdb independently ran MiXCR on the immunoSEQ multiplex PCR reads; one entry per CDR3 protein. In the table there are about 440,000 distinct CDR3 sequences, roughly 85% of which are singletons. Sequenced sample: CD8+ T cells from PBMCs. This TCR was sampled from a human donor with multiple sclerosis. The chain employs TRBV7-9 and TRBJ2-5, with D possibly being TRBD2 (6 bases). This CDR3 is CASSNRRDETQYF. CDR3 nucleotides: TGTGCCAGCAGTAACAGGAGGGATGAGACCCAGTACTTC.